The rows below give T cell receptor beta chains drawn from one sample of a study of cytomegalovirus exposure and HLA in healthy donors. The protocol was immunoSEQ multiplex PCR, while the TCRdb copy is restricted to in-frame clones and leaves out a portion. This table holds 180,000 or so clones, approximately 78% found once. Sequencing was done on a sample of PBMCs. The receptors here all came from a woman in her forties or fifties in good health and CMV-seropositive. The CDR3 runs from the conserved cysteine through the conserved F or W. A D gene is named only where the DNA matches it firmly. Rows give clone size only sometimes, using once, few, many, or a class for an expanded clone.

j_call: TRBJ2-7; v_call: TRBV5-1; d_call: -; clone_size: few; cdr3_aa: CASSLGRAGYRGYEQYF; cdr3_nt: TGCGCCAGCAGCTTGGGTCGCGCGGGGTATCGTGGCTACGAGCAGTACTTC
j_call: TRBJ2-1; v_call: TRBV5-4; d_call: TRBD2; clone_size: -; cdr3_aa: CASSLWGGRDNEQFF; cdr3_nt: TGTGCCAGCAGCTTGTGGGGCGGGAGGGACAATGAGCAGTTCTTC
j_call: TRBJ2-7; v_call: TRBV9; d_call: TRBD2; clone_size: few; cdr3_aa: CASSVGTSGTGEQYF; cdr3_nt: TGTGCCAGCAGCGTAGGGACTAGCGGGACGGGGGAGCAGTACTTC
j_call: TRBJ2-6; v_call: TRBV5-6; d_call: -; clone_size: once; cdr3_aa: CASSLTGSGANGLTF; cdr3_nt: TGTGCCAGCAGCTTGACGGGCTCTGGGGCCAACGGCCTGACTTTC
j_call: TRBJ2-1; v_call: TRBV19; d_call: TRBD2; clone_size: -; cdr3_aa: CASSIDAVAGGSYNEQFF; cdr3_nt: TGTGCCAGTAGTATAGACGCCGTAGCGGGGGGCTCCTACAATGAGCAGTTCTTC
j_call: TRBJ1-2; v_call: TRBV5-1; d_call: -; clone_size: once; cdr3_aa: CASRENNYGYTF; cdr3_nt: TGCGCCAGCAGGGAGAACAACTATGGCTACACCTTC
j_call: TRBJ1-3; v_call: TRBV18; d_call: -; clone_size: once; cdr3_aa: CASSGSSGNTIYF; cdr3_nt: TGTGCCAGCTCAGGCAGCTCTGGAAACACCATATATTTT
j_call: TRBJ2-1; v_call: TRBV11-3; d_call: -; clone_size: -; cdr3_aa: CASSEGQEGNEQFF; cdr3_nt: TGTGCCAGCAGCGAGGGACAAGAGGGGAATGAGCAGTTCTTC
j_call: TRBJ1-5; v_call: TRBV27; d_call: -; clone_size: -; cdr3_aa: CASSLRQANQPQHF; cdr3_nt: TGTGCCAGCAGTTTAAGGCAGGCTAATCAGCCCCAGCATTTT
j_call: TRBJ1-2; v_call: TRBV6-6; d_call: -; clone_size: -; cdr3_aa: CASSYGQVDYGYTF; cdr3_nt: TGTGCCAGCAGTTACGGGCAGGTCGACTATGGCTACACCTTC
j_call: TRBJ2-7; v_call: TRBV27; d_call: -; clone_size: once; cdr3_aa: CASSPQGGYYEQYF; cdr3_nt: TGTGCCAGCAGTCCTCAGGGGGGCTACTACGAGCAGTACTTC
j_call: TRBJ2-2; v_call: TRBV5-1; d_call: -; clone_size: -; cdr3_aa: CASGGGLEDGELFF; cdr3_nt: TGCGCCAGCGGCGGGGGCCTGGAGGATGGGGAGCTGTTTTTT
j_call: TRBJ2-7; v_call: TRBV7-9; d_call: -; clone_size: once; cdr3_aa: CASSPDSYSSYEQYF; cdr3_nt: TGTGCCAGCAGCCCTGACAGTTATTCCTCCTACGAGCAGTACTTC
j_call: TRBJ2-7; v_call: TRBV6-6; d_call: TRBD1; clone_size: -; cdr3_aa: CASSYLGTGAHEQYF; cdr3_nt: TGTGCCAGCAGTTACTTGGGGACAGGGGCCCACGAGCAGTACTTC
j_call: TRBJ1-4; v_call: TRBV7-8; d_call: -; clone_size: -; cdr3_aa: CASREAVATNEKLFF; cdr3_nt: TGTGCCAGCAGAGAGGCGGTTGCAACTAATGAAAAACTGTTTTTT
j_call: TRBJ1-2; v_call: TRBV11-2; d_call: -; clone_size: -; cdr3_aa: CASSLGGGYGYTF; cdr3_nt: TGTGCCAGCAGCTTAGGAGGGGGCTATGGCTACACCTTC
j_call: TRBJ2-1; v_call: TRBV6-6; d_call: TRBD2; clone_size: -; cdr3_aa: CASYRGSGGENEQFF; cdr3_nt: TGTGCCAGCTACCGGGGTAGCGGGGGGGAAAATGAGCAGTTCTTC
j_call: TRBJ1-6; v_call: TRBV7-8; d_call: -; clone_size: -; cdr3_aa: CASSLEGVIAPLHF; cdr3_nt: TGTGCCAGCAGCTTGGAAGGGGTCATTGCACCCCTCCACTTT
j_call: TRBJ1-5; v_call: TRBV19; d_call: -; clone_size: -; cdr3_aa: CASSWGQNQPQHF; cdr3_nt: TGTGCCAGTAGCTGGGGGCAGAATCAGCCCCAGCATTTT
j_call: TRBJ1-1; v_call: TRBV4-1; d_call: -; clone_size: -; cdr3_aa: CASSQVGHRAEAFF; cdr3_nt: TGCGCCAGCAGCCAAGTCGGGCACAGGGCTGAAGCTTTCTTT
j_call: TRBJ2-1; v_call: TRBV6-6; d_call: -; clone_size: -; cdr3_aa: CASSKTGNPYNEQFF; cdr3_nt: TGTGCCAGCAGCAAAACCGGGAATCCCTACAATGAGCAGTTCTTC
j_call: TRBJ1-6; v_call: TRBV18; d_call: -; clone_size: -; cdr3_aa: CASSPGDLYSYNSPLHF; cdr3_nt: TGTGCCAGCTCACCTGGAGATTTGTATTCCTATAATTCACCCCTCCACTTT
j_call: TRBJ1-6; v_call: TRBV25-1; d_call: -; clone_size: -; cdr3_aa: CASSDRNDSPLHF; cdr3_nt: TGTGCCAGCAGTGACAGGAACGATTCACCCCTCCACTTT
j_call: TRBJ2-1; v_call: TRBV27; d_call: TRBD2; clone_size: once; cdr3_aa: CASSLLAGHNEQFF; cdr3_nt: TGTGCCAGCAGTTTGTTAGCGGGACACAATGAGCAGTTCTTC
j_call: TRBJ1-4; v_call: TRBV28; d_call: -; clone_size: -; cdr3_aa: CASSQRGTNEKLFF; cdr3_nt: TGTGCCAGCAGTCAACGGGGAACTAATGAAAAACTGTTTTTT
j_call: TRBJ2-5; v_call: TRBV9; d_call: -; clone_size: -; cdr3_aa: CASSELANVETQYF; cdr3_nt: TGTGCCAGCAGCGAACTTGCAAATGTGGAGACCCAGTACTTC
j_call: TRBJ2-6; v_call: TRBV19; d_call: -; clone_size: -; cdr3_aa: CASSIVGLRELGNSGANVLTF; cdr3_nt: TGTGCCAGTAGTATAGTCGGCCTCAGGGAACTGGGGAACTCTGGGGCCAACGTCCTGACTTTC
j_call: TRBJ1-2; v_call: TRBV11-2; d_call: TRBD1; clone_size: -; cdr3_aa: CASSWTGTGDGYTF; cdr3_nt: TGTGCCAGCAGCTGGACCGGGACAGGGGACGGCTACACCTTC
j_call: TRBJ1-5; v_call: TRBV18; d_call: TRBD1; clone_size: -; cdr3_aa: CASSPRTGVQPQHF; cdr3_nt: TGTGCCAGCTCGCCCAGGACAGGGGTTCAGCCCCAGCATTTT
j_call: TRBJ2-6; v_call: TRBV7-9; d_call: -; clone_size: -; cdr3_aa: CSSSLLGTSFSGANVLTF; cdr3_nt: TGTTCCAGCAGCTTATTGGGCACTTCCTTCTCTGGGGCCAACGTCCTGACTTTC
j_call: TRBJ1-4; v_call: TRBV29-1; d_call: -; clone_size: -; cdr3_aa: CSVDGVGEKLFF; cdr3_nt: TGCAGCGTTGACGGGGTGGGGGAAAAACTGTTTTTT
j_call: TRBJ2-2; v_call: TRBV4-3; d_call: -; clone_size: -; cdr3_aa: CASSQVDSDTGELFF; cdr3_nt: TGCGCCAGCAGCCAAGTCGACTCGGACACCGGGGAGCTGTTTTTT
j_call: TRBJ1-2; v_call: TRBV5-5; d_call: TRBD1; clone_size: -; cdr3_aa: CASSFGTDVYGYTF; cdr3_nt: TGTGCCAGCAGCTTTGGGACAGACGTCTATGGCTACACCTTC
j_call: TRBJ1-6; v_call: TRBV6-5; d_call: -; clone_size: -; cdr3_aa: CASSRSGITNSPLHF; cdr3_nt: TGTGCCAGCAGTAGATCAGGGATAACAAATTCACCCCTCCACTTT
j_call: TRBJ1-3; v_call: TRBV5-1; d_call: -; clone_size: -; cdr3_aa: CASRLSSGNTIYF; cdr3_nt: TGCGCCAGTAGACTGAGCTCTGGAAACACCATATATTTT
j_call: TRBJ1-2; v_call: TRBV2; d_call: TRBD1; clone_size: few; cdr3_aa: CASRDGTGVRYTF; cdr3_nt: TGTGCCAGCAGGGATGGGACAGGGGTTCGCTACACCTTC
j_call: TRBJ2-3; v_call: TRBV2; d_call: TRBD2; clone_size: -; cdr3_aa: CASIQGGAGGNTDTQYF; cdr3_nt: TGTGCCAGCATTCAAGGCGGGGCGGGGGGAAACACAGATACGCAGTATTTT
j_call: TRBJ1-3; v_call: TRBV7-8; d_call: -; clone_size: -; cdr3_aa: CASSPSAGQGNTIYF; cdr3_nt: TGTGCCAGCAGCCCTAGCGCAGGGCAGGGAAACACCATATATTTT
j_call: TRBJ2-1; v_call: TRBV11-2; d_call: -; clone_size: once; cdr3_aa: CASSSGLAVRQFF; cdr3_nt: TGTGCCAGCAGCTCAGGACTCGCCGTGCGGCAGTTCTTC
j_call: TRBJ1-5; v_call: TRBV6-1; d_call: -; clone_size: once; cdr3_aa: CASSWTAPSNQPQHF; cdr3_nt: TGTGCCAGCAGTTGGACAGCCCCTAGCAATCAGCCCCAGCATTTT
j_call: TRBJ1-1; v_call: TRBV7-3; d_call: TRBD1; clone_size: -; cdr3_aa: CASSRGGDTEAFF; cdr3_nt: TGTGCTTCGAGTAGAGGGGGCGACACTGAAGCTTTCTTT
j_call: TRBJ1-1; v_call: TRBV7-3; d_call: TRBD1; clone_size: -; cdr3_aa: CASSSSQGTEAFF; cdr3_nt: TGTGCCAGCAGCTCCTCACAGGGGACTGAAGCTTTCTTT
j_call: TRBJ1-2; v_call: TRBV19; d_call: -; clone_size: -; cdr3_aa: CASRTANDNYGYTF; cdr3_nt: TGTGCCAGTAGAACAGCCAACGATAACTATGGCTACACCTTC
j_call: TRBJ2-7; v_call: TRBV1; d_call: -; clone_size: few; cdr3_aa: CTSSPGLAGVQPYF; cdr3_nt: TGCACCAGCAGCCCGGGACTAGCGGGGGTCCAGCCCTACTTC
j_call: TRBJ1-5; v_call: TRBV6-1; d_call: -; clone_size: -; cdr3_aa: CASRGGVGNQPQHF; cdr3_nt: TGTGCCAGCCGAGGAGGGGTTGGCAATCAGCCCCAGCATTTT
j_call: TRBJ2-5; v_call: TRBV4-1; d_call: TRBD1; clone_size: -; cdr3_aa: CASSQDRDRAETQYF; cdr3_nt: TGCGCCAGCAGCCAAGATCGAGACAGGGCAGAGACCCAGTACTTC
j_call: TRBJ2-5; v_call: TRBV9; d_call: -; clone_size: -; cdr3_aa: CASSPQVGLQETQYF; cdr3_nt: TGTGCCAGCAGCCCACAGGTCGGGCTTCAAGAGACCCAGTACTTC
j_call: TRBJ2-5; v_call: TRBV4-1; d_call: -; clone_size: -; cdr3_aa: CASSQVPPGGGQETQYF; cdr3_nt: TGCGCCAGCAGCCAAGTCCCCCCGGGGGGCGGCCAAGAGACCCAGTACTTC
j_call: TRBJ2-5; v_call: TRBV28; d_call: TRBD1; clone_size: once; cdr3_aa: CASSPTGTGDPETQYF; cdr3_nt: TGTGCCAGCAGTCCCACCGGGACAGGGGACCCAGAGACCCAGTACTTC
j_call: TRBJ1-6; v_call: TRBV6-1; d_call: -; clone_size: few; cdr3_aa: CASVMSGSRNSPLHF; cdr3_nt: TGTGCCAGCGTGATGAGCGGCAGTCGGAATTCACCCCTCCACTTT
j_call: TRBJ2-7; v_call: TRBV7-2; d_call: -; clone_size: -; cdr3_aa: CASSLAGQGFYEQYF; cdr3_nt: TGTGCCAGCAGCTTAGCCGGTCAGGGATTCTACGAGCAGTACTTC
j_call: TRBJ2-2; v_call: TRBV19; d_call: -; clone_size: -; cdr3_aa: CASSGRPKTGNTGELFF; cdr3_nt: TGTGCCAGTAGTGGCCGCCCCAAGACAGGGAACACCGGGGAGCTGTTTTTT
j_call: TRBJ2-5; v_call: TRBV5-6; d_call: -; clone_size: -; cdr3_aa: CASSPLEYQETQYF; cdr3_nt: TGTGCCAGCAGCCCCCTGGAGTACCAAGAGACCCAGTACTTC
j_call: TRBJ2-7; v_call: TRBV6-7; d_call: TRBD2; clone_size: few; cdr3_aa: CASIEGVTSSPSGFRAGEQYF; cdr3_nt: TGTGCCAGCATTGAGGGGGTTACTTCCTCGCCTAGCGGGTTTCGCGCGGGCGAGCAGTACTTC
j_call: TRBJ2-2; v_call: TRBV9; d_call: -; clone_size: -; cdr3_aa: CASRQTGVTGELFF; cdr3_nt: TGTGCCAGCAGGCAGACGGGGGTCACCGGGGAGCTGTTTTTT
j_call: TRBJ1-4; v_call: TRBV15; d_call: -; clone_size: few; cdr3_aa: CATSRGKDGGREKLFF; cdr3_nt: TGTGCCACCAGCAGAGGGAAGGACGGGGGTCGGGAAAAACTGTTTTTT
j_call: TRBJ2-1; v_call: TRBV19; d_call: TRBD2; clone_size: -; cdr3_aa: CASSPLGLAGGGSYNEQFF; cdr3_nt: TGTGCCAGTAGTCCCCTTGGACTAGCGGGAGGAGGGTCCTACAATGAGCAGTTCTTC